The rows below give T cell receptor beta chains drawn from one sample of a study of blood T cell repertoires in COVID-19. Profiled with immunoSEQ multiplex PCR; TCRdb holds only in-frame clones, not every one. The repertoire includes hundreds of thousands of clones, roughly 88% of them detected once, and approximately 1.2% sits in the top ten. Sequencing used PBMCs or T cells enriched from blood (not recorded which). The receptor source for this set is a woman in her thirties or forties with acute COVID-19. The CDR3 runs from the conserved cysteine through the conserved F or W. The D gene is left open where the match is weak. Some rows mark clone size as missing; the rest say once, few, many or name a class of expanded clone.

TRBJ2-2	-	-	TRBV21-1	TGTGCCAGCACCGGGGGAGGGAGACACACCGGGGAGCTGTTTTTT	CASTGGGRHTGELFF
TRBJ1-5	-	-	TRBV28	TGTGCCTCAGGAGGGCTCAATCAGCCCCAGCATTTT	CASGGLNQPQHF
TRBJ1-6	-	-	TRBV11-3	TGTGCCAGCAGCACCCGACAGGAATCACCCCTCCACTTT	CASSTRQESPLHF
TRBJ2-5	-	-	TRBV19	TGTGCCAGTAGTCGGCAGGGTCAATTGTGGGAGACCCAGTACTTC	CASSRQGQLWETQYF
TRBJ2-7	-	-	TRBV3-1/TRBV3-2	TGTGCCAGCAGTCCTACTAGCAACTCCTACGAGCAGTACTTC	CASSPTSNSYEQYF
TRBJ2-3	TRBD2	-	TRBV30	TGTGCCTGGAGTGACCCCCTCGCGGGAGGCCCTGGAGATACGCAGTATTTT	CAWSDPLAGGPGDTQYF
TRBJ2-3	-	-	TRBV5-1	TGCGCCAGCAGCATGGGACAAGACACAGATACGCAGTATTTT	CASSMGQDTDTQYF
TRBJ2-3	TRBD2	once	TRBV28	TGTGCCAGCACCCCCGGGGGGGGCACAGATACGCAGTATTTT	CASTPGGGTDTQYF
TRBJ1-4	-	-	TRBV28	TGTGCCAGCAGCCTTTCGACAGGAGTTAATGAAAAACTGTTTTTT	CASSLSTGVNEKLFF
TRBJ2-7	-	-	TRBV6-1	TGTGCCAGCAGTGACCCGGGTGGAATTAGCTCCTACGAGCAGTACTTC	CASSDPGGISSYEQYF
TRBJ1-1	TRBD1	-	TRBV28	TGTGCCAGCACTTTAGACAGGGGGAGGACTGAAGCTTTCTTT	CASTLDRGRTEAFF
TRBJ2-1	TRBD2	once	TRBV19	TGTGCCAGTAGTTTACAGGGACTAGAAGAAAATGAGCAGTTCTTC	CASSLQGLEENEQFF
TRBJ2-3	-	-	TRBV7-2	TGTGCCAGCAGCCCTCTGCCGGGAGCAGATACGCAGTATTTT	CASSPLPGADTQYF
TRBJ1-1	-	-	TRBV18	TGTGCCAGCTCACCTAGGGAGACTGAAGCTTTCTTT	CASSPRETEAFF
TRBJ2-1	-	-	TRBV2	TGTGCCAGCAGTGAAGTGGGCAGGGGTGAGCAGTTCTTC	CASSEVGRGEQFF
TRBJ2-2	-	-	TRBV6-5	TGTGCCAGCAAAAATGGGGGCATCGGGGAGCTGTTTTTT	CASKNGGIGELFF
TRBJ2-4	-	once	TRBV9	TGTGCCAGCAGCACCGACGGACTAGCCAAAAACATTCAGTACTTC	CASSTDGLAKNIQYF
TRBJ1-2	-	-	TRBV20-1	TGCAGTGCTAGTGACCAGGGGAGCTATGGCTACACCTTC	CSASDQGSYGYTF
TRBJ1-1	-	-	TRBV28	TGTGCCAGCAGTCCCCTGGTGGGAGTCACTGAAGCTTTCTTT	CASSPLVGVTEAFF
TRBJ2-2	-	-	TRBV15	TGTGCCACCAGCAGAGTCCGAGAGACAGCGAACACCGGGGAGCTGTTTTTT	CATSRVRETANTGELFF
TRBJ1-1	-	-	TRBV30	TGTGCCTGGAGTGTATTTAGGGAGACTGAAGCTTTCTTT	CAWSVFRETEAFF
TRBJ1-5	-	once	TRBV7-2	TGTGCCAGCAGCTTAGGACCGTCGAGGGTACAGCCCCAGCATTTT	CASSLGPSRVQPQHF
TRBJ1-2	TRBD1	-	TRBV4-1	TGCGCCAGCAGCCAACTAATTGACAGGGAGTATGGCTACACCTTC	CASSQLIDREYGYTF
TRBJ1-6	-	-	TRBV19	TGTGCCAGTAGCACCGGGGAACCAAATTCACCCCTCCACTTT	CASSTGEPNSPLHF
TRBJ1-3	-	-	TRBV7-9	TGTGCCAGCAGCTTTATCGAGGGGGTTGTTTTTGGAAACACCATATATTTT	CASSFIEGVVFGNTIYF
TRBJ1-1	TRBD1	-	TRBV19	TGTGCCACCACTTCCATGTCCCAAGGACTACCGGGACAGGGGAAGAACACTGAAGCTTTCTTT	CATTSMSQGLPGQGKNTEAFF
TRBJ1-2	-	-	TRBV7-3	TGTGCCAGCAGCCCTACAGGGTCTAACTATGGCTACACCTTC	CASSPTGSNYGYTF
TRBJ2-1	TRBD2	-	TRBV5-1	TGCGCCAGCAGCCCGGGGGTGGGGCTAGCGGGAGATGAGCAGTTCTTC	CASSPGVGLAGDEQFF
TRBJ1-1	-	once	TRBV30	TGTGCCTGGAGTGTCTTGCCTACGAACACTGAAGCTTTCTTT	CAWSVLPTNTEAFF
TRBJ2-1	TRBD1	-	TRBV27	TGTGCCAGCAGACTACGGACAGGGTTTTTCGATGAGCAGTTCTTC	CASRLRTGFFDEQFF
TRBJ1-4	-	-	TRBV4-2	TGTGCCAGCAGCCAAGAAGGGGATGCTAATGAAAAACTGTTTTTT	CASSQEGDANEKLFF
TRBJ1-5	TRBD1	-	TRBV19	TGTGCCAGTAGTATCGCAGGACAGGGGACAGATCAGCCCCAGCATTTT	CASSIAGQGTDQPQHF
TRBJ2-1	-	once	TRBV30	TGTGCCTGGAGAGGCGGATCCTACAATGAGCAGTTCTTC	CAWRGGSYNEQFF
TRBJ2-7	-	once	TRBV28	TGTGCCAGCAGTTTAGAGGTATACGAGCAGTACTTC	CASSLEVYEQYF
TRBJ1-2	TRBD1	-	TRBV14	TGTGCCAGCAGCCAAACCGGGACAGGTGGCTACACCTTC	CASSQTGTGGYTF
TRBJ2-7	-	once	TRBV12-3/TRBV12-4	TGTGCCAGCAGGGTGACAGCTTCCTACGAGCAGTACTTC	CASRVTASYEQYF
TRBJ2-1	-	-	TRBV6-2/TRBV6-3	TGTGCCAGCAGCCTTTGGTCGGGGGTCCAATCTTCCTACAATGAGCAGTTCTTC	CASSLWSGVQSSYNEQFF
TRBJ1-2	-	-	TRBV4-3	TGCGCCAGCAGCCAAGAAGGTAACAGTAACTATGGCTACACCTTC	CASSQEGNSNYGYTF
TRBJ2-5	-	-	TRBV6-5	TGTGCCAGCAGGTTGGTCAGGGTGGCCGAGACCCAGTACTTC	CASRLVRVAETQYF
TRBJ2-1	TRBD2	-	TRBV25-1	TGTGCCAGCACTCCCGCCCTCGCGGGAGGCGTGTTCTTC	CASTPALAGGVFF
TRBJ1-2	-	-	TRBV14	TGTGCCAGCAGCCTTACGGTATCTCTTGGCTACACCTTC	CASSLTVSLGYTF
TRBJ2-3	TRBD1	-	TRBV7-9	TGTGCCATCGATACAGGGGGCATCAGCCCTAGCACAGATACGCAGTATTTT	CAIDTGGISPSTDTQYF
TRBJ2-1	TRBD2	-	TRBV4-3	TGCGCCAGCAGCCAAGAGGTGACTAGCGGGAGGTGGGGGGTCCTCAATGAGCAGTTCTTC	CASSQEVTSGRWGVLNEQFF
TRBJ2-1	TRBD2	few	TRBV24-1	TGTGCCACCAGTGAGCCTAGCGGAAGCTCCTACAATGAGCAGTTCTTC	CATSEPSGSSYNEQFF
TRBJ2-2	TRBD1	-	TRBV19	TGTGCCAGTAGTATACAGCCAAACCGACAGGGATACACCGGGGAGCTGTTTTTT	CASSIQPNRQGYTGELFF
TRBJ2-5	-	-	TRBV2	TGTGCCAGCAGACCGGACACCCCCCGAGAGACCCAGTACTTC	CASRPDTPRETQYF